These 14 T cell receptor beta chains came from one sample sequenced in a study of T cells in Graves' hyperthyroidism and ophthalmopathy. RNA transcripts served as the template for amplifying TCR beta CDR3 regions. TCR CDR3 underwent first-round RT-PCR with the HTBI primer set. TCRdb fed the multiplex PCR reads into MiXCR, producing one record per CDR3 protein. The sample has about 520,000 distinct CDR3 sequences; around a quarter are singletons. The material sequenced was blood. Receptors originate from a woman aged 25-40 years with Graves' ophthalmopathy.

The chain is built from TRBV29-1 and TRBJ1-2; D is uncertain. CDR3 length equals 14 residues. Germline V CDR1 and CDR2: SQVTM, ANQGSEA. Trimming stripped 1 base from V and 5 bases from J, with 14 bases between. The CDR3, as DNA: TGCAGCGTTGAAGGCAGTTATAAAGGGTATGGCTACACCTTC. Amino acid sequence: CSVEGSYKGYGYTF.

A word on this clonotype: The conserved phenylalanine or tryptophan normally closing the CDR3 is absent here, so this likely arose from a read error. V and J are TRBV4-1 and TRBJ1-1; D is unclear. From germline, CDR1 is MGHRA and CDR2 YSYEKL. Deletions cut 0 bases from V and 1 base from J, with 3 bases between. The CDR3 is 13 amino acids. The CDR3 spells CASSQDRNTEAFV. The CDR3 nucleotides are TGCGCCAGCAGCCAAGACAGGAACACTGAAGCTTTCGTT.

J is TRBJ1-6 and V is TRBV3-1; D remains unclear. Looked up from germline, CDR1 is LGHDT and CDR2 is YNNKEL (reference sequence). The CDR3 length is 12 residues. Trimming pared 1 base from V and 10 bases from J, leaving 5 bases between. The CDR3 DNA is TGTGCCAGCAGCCAAGGAGACTCACCCCTCCACTTT. This gives the protein CASSQGDSPLHF.

This clonotype was recorded at least ten times. The chain has TRBV12-3 or TRBV12-4 and TRBJ1-6; no definite D call. This CDR3 comprises 13 residues. Between the trimmed V and J ends, which lost 5 bases and 8 bases, there was a span of 10 bases. The CDR3 here is CASSPKPHSPLHF. As DNA, the CDR3 is TGTGCCAGCAGTCCGAAGCCGCATTCACCCCTCCACTTT.

The chain combines TRBV30 with TRBJ1-1; D call uncertain. V dropped 1 base and J dropped 8 bases, with 5 bases sitting between them. CDR3 length: 10 residues. Per germline, CDR1 GTSNPN and CDR2 SVGIG (reference sequence). The CDR3 protein is CAWSDREAFF. The CDR3, as DNA: TGTGCCTGGAGTGACCGAGAAGCTTTCTTT.

The gene calls are TRBV12-3 or TRBV12-4 and TRBJ1-2; no reliable D call. V was shortened by 6 bases and J by 6 bases, with 17 bases between the two germline ends. The CDR3 has 14 amino acids. The CDR3 here is CASSRRTVDDGYTF. CDR3 coding DNA: TGTGCCAGCAGCCGTCGGACTGTGGATGATGGCTACACCTTC.

This clonotype was seen ten or more times. The chain has TRBV11-2 and TRBJ1-2; D is uncertain. The CDR3 has 16 residues. Germline-derived CDR1 and CDR2 are SGHAT and FQNNGV. Trimming pared 0 bases from V and 0 bases from J, leaving 11 bases between. DNA for the CDR3: TGTGCCAGCAGCTTAGAGTATCGGACGACTAACTATGGCTACACCTTC. Its protein product is CASSLEYRTTNYGYTF.

This clonotype was seen a few times. The chain joins TRBV6-1 to TRBJ2-7; either TRBD1 or TRBD2 may supply D (5 bases each). CDR1 and CDR2 (germline): MNHNS, SASEGT. The CDR3 totals 13 residues. Trimming left V 11 bases short and J 2 bases short, with 16 bases between. CDR3 sequence: CASAGEGPYEQYF. The DNA of the CDR3 is TGTGCCTCGGCCGGAGAGGGGCCCTACGAGCAGTACTTC.

The V call is TRBV11-2, the J call TRBJ1-1, with no clear D. Germline V gene data show CDR1 as SGHAT and CDR2 as FQNNGV. V lost 6 bases and J lost 6, with 11 bases in between. This CDR3 has 12 amino acids. The CDR3 loop is CASSHVNPEAFF. DNA of the CDR3: TGTGCCAGCAGTCATGTTAACCCTGAAGCTTTCTTT.

This clonotype was recorded at least ten times. The V call is TRBV20-1, the J call TRBJ1-2, with D maybe TRBD1 (5 bases). Trimming took off 3 bases at V and 8 bases at J, with 22 bases between the two ends. Per germline, CDR1 DFQATT and CDR2 SNEGSKA (reference sequence). The CDR3 is 15 residues long. The CDR3 bases are TGCAGTGCTAGGTCACCGCCCGGGGGTGATGGGGGCTACACCTTC. This encodes CSARSPPGGDGGYTF.

This clonotype was seen repeatedly, ten times or more. The CDR3 is CASLGVFGDIQYF. CDR3 nucleotides: TGTGCCAGCCTCGGGGTCTTCGGGGACATTCAGTACTTC. This chain joins TRBV2 and TRBJ2-4, with D possibly matching TRBD2 (5 bases). This CDR3 is 13 amino acids long. Trimming removed 8 bases at V and 8 bases at J, with 16 bases between. The V gene's germline CDR1 is SNHLY and CDR2 FYNNEI.

This clonotype occurred many times. The chain joins TRBV6-5 to TRBJ1-2; D is ambiguous. Germline values: CDR1 MNHEY, CDR2 SVGAGI. The CDR3 totals 15 residues. V lost 2 bases, J lost 6 bases, and 16 bases lay in between. CDR3 DNA sequence: TGTGCCAGCAGTTACAGCCAGGCGATCAACGATGGCTACACCTTC. Translating gives CASSYSQAINDGYTF.

This clonotype was seen many times. The chain recombines TRBV6-4 with TRBJ1-3, with unresolved D. CDR3 length: 16 residues. Deletions cut 0 bases from V and 0 bases from J, with 9 bases between. The germline gives CDR1 MRHNA, CDR2 SNTAGT. CDR3 protein: CASSDSGRSSGNTIYF. The CDR3 coding sequence is TGTGCCAGCAGTGACTCGGGCAGGAGCTCTGGAAACACCATATATTTT.

This clonotype was seen only a few times. The chain carries TRBV12-3 or TRBV12-4 and TRBJ1-2, with 9 bases aligning to TRBD1. V gave up 8 bases and J gave up 6 bases; unmatched junction bases: 10. The CDR3 totals 14 residues. The DNA for the CDR3 is TGTGCCAGCGGGACCGGGACAGGGAAGGATGGCTACACCTTC. This gives the protein CASGTGTGKDGYTF.